Reported below is one TCR beta chain. Its antigen remains unidentified. No much larger clonotype is one base removed from it; base qualities were not supplied. The data originate from a study of shared clonotypes between healthy human individuals (dated by TCRdb to the early 2020s). For context, the study as a whole: A few men and a couple of women, aged 18 to 49 years, made up the cohort. For each donor, CD4 naive and CD4 memory were each given three plates, CD8 naive was given two plates, and CD8 memory was given one plate. To estimate repertoire size and how much clonotype sharing occurs between individuals, the study deeply sequenced the blood TCR repertoires of several healthy adults. Different laboratories and diverse techniques were used to prepare libraries and sequence TCR repertoires, to increase sequencing depth and limit assay-specific biases. Between about 0.85 and 9.5 billion PBMCs per donor were obtained by leukapheresis.

Study-level results and caveats: Pairwise subsampling led to the expectation that sequencing depth would affect the degree of clonotype sharing among donors. Rarefaction of sorted-subset datasets indicated incomplete sequencing despite the large sequencing depth. The small number of donors limited the genetic and exposure-history diversity represented. Naive subsets generally had larger estimated clonotype richness than memory subsets did. Higher generation probabilities were observed for clonotypes shared by all four sorted-subset donors than for non-shared clonotypes. Sampling was limited to blood, and TCR repertoires in tissue likely differ from TCR repertoires in blood. When a few donors were compared, the shared fraction of clonotypes was roughly 5% for naive CD4, around 3.5% for naive CD8, 2% to 2.5% for memory CD4, and approximately 0.4% for memory CD8.

The cysteine opens and the phenylalanine closes a CDR3 of 13 amino acids. The sequence is cut down to CDR3 DNA, 39 bases in frame from base 1. Reading the germline V gene (reference sequence) gives CDR1 MNHEY and CDR2 SMNVEV. V is pared back by 3 bases and J by 9 bases, with 12 bases lying between the germline termini. CD8 naive samples consisted of CD45RO-negative cells that were positively selected for CCR7, yielding a CD45RA+CCR7+ population without TemRA cells. Donors were healthy HIV-negative adults with no recently reported acute infections or vaccinations. Every donor was a Caucasian adult living in Nashville, Tennessee, USA. Blood was collected by leukapheresis, and PBMCs were isolated by Ficoll-Histopaque density gradient centrifugation and then cryopreserved in liquid nitrogen vapor phase. Purity and quantity of every magnetically sorted T cell population were checked by analytical flow cytometry. Genomic DNA was isolated from every sorted fraction and measured by UV absorbance on a Nanodrop 2000c.

Using the deep immunoSEQ assay, TCR CDR3 regions were amplified from genomic DNA by multiplex PCR. Extracted genomic DNA from each cell subset was distributed evenly across all wells of several immunoSEQ 96-well plates, and each plate was treated as a replicate. For sorted subsets, approximately 190 ng genomic DNA, equal to about 30,000 T cell genomes, was loaded into each replicate PCR. The purified libraries were quantified using a Qubit 3.0 fluorometer, sized with a Bioanalyzer 2100, and then quantified again using the KAPA Library Quantification kit. Every immunoSEQ 96-well plate was sequenced on a dedicated single-read 150-cycle Illumina NextSeq 550 flow cell. On the authors' methods: Because the immunoSEQ output included only junctional sequences and no quality scores, the filtering could not be the same as the filtering used for full-length reads. Sequences were annotated with PyIR, a Python wrapper for IgBLAST v1.9, and V/J genes and CDR3 were assigned using IMGT germline references. Reads with weak V/J assignments (E-value above 1e-6), missing CDR3, stop codons, out-of-frame junctions, or ambiguous translated residues were removed. V3J clonotypes were defined by identical inferred V gene, J gene, and CDR3 amino acid sequence. Percentage overlap between repertoires was calculated by dividing the number of shared unique clonotypes by the size of the smaller repertoire. Repertoire richness was assessed with RTK rarefaction, the Chao1 estimator, and Recon v2.1 estimates of unobserved clonotypes. For all TCRbeta clonotypes obtained by the gDNA method from four donors, generation probabilities were computed with OLGA. In TCRdb, the immuneACCESS table is reduced to in-frame sequences with V and J assigned. These tables do not hold every clone; where another copy was compared, an unresolved V gene accounts for under half, and the others remain unexplained. V and J calls plus clone size are reproduced from that table; the DNA served to infer D and trimming. This sample comprises approximately 1.9 million clones, around 93% of them detected only once. More than 1.5% of the sample is in the top ten clones.

The chain is assembled from TRBV27 and TRBJ2-1, with TRBD2 perhaps the D gene, on 6 matching bases. The receptor was isolated from a young man in good health. Some clones in this sample may be carry-over from other donors' samples. Sequenced material: naive CD8+ T cells from PBMCs. This sample's cell subset or site label indicates: CD45RA+CCR7+. DNA sequence: TGTGCCAGCAGTTTTTCGGGAGAAGTTGAGCAGTTCTTC. This sequence encodes CASSFSGEVEQFF.